The rows below give T cell receptor beta chains drawn from one sample of a study of T cells after yellow fever vaccination. MiXCR, run by TCRdb on the 5' RACE reads, gives a single entry per CDR3 protein. The sample includes about 320,000 distinct CDR3 sequences, 3.5% to 5% of them seen just once. Sequenced here: PBMCs, sampled 15 days after the yellow fever booster vaccination. Receptor source: a man aged 18 to 35 who received the YFV17D yellow fever vaccine. Each CDR3 is given with its conserved first and last residue. The D gene is left open where the match is weak. Clone size is shown for a subset of rows, as once, few, many or a class of expanded clone.

DNA: TGTGCCAGCAGCTTATCCGGCGCGGGGGTCGGGGAGACCCAGTACTTC
CDR3: CASSLSGAGVGETQYF
V: TRBV7-6
D: TRBD2
J: TRBJ2-5
size: NA

DNA: TGTGCCAGCAGCCCAAAACTTAGGGGGGCGTTCGGCGAGCAGTACTTC
CDR3: CASSPKLRGAFGEQYF
V: TRBV5-5
D: NA
J: TRBJ2-7
size: many

DNA: TGTGCCAGCTCGGGACAGGGTGAACGAGGGGGCTACACCTTC
CDR3: CASSGQGERGGYTF
V: TRBV18
D: TRBD1
J: TRBJ1-2
size: NA

DNA: TGCAGTGCATCGGGACAGGGGATTCTTGAACCCTTCAATGAGCAGTTCTTC
CDR3: CSASGQGILEPFNEQFF
V: TRBV20-1
D: TRBD1
J: TRBJ2-1
size: NA

DNA: TGCAGTGTTCGGTCGCGGGGTAGGAATGAGCAGTTCTTC
CDR3: CSVRSRGRNEQFF
V: TRBV20-1
D: NA
J: TRBJ2-1
size: NA

DNA: TGTGCCAGCAGTGCGCAAACAGCTTTGGGTGGAAACACCATATATTTT
CDR3: CASSAQTALGGNTIYF
V: TRBV6-6
D: NA
J: TRBJ1-3
size: many

DNA: TGTGCCAGCAGTGAAGCGCCTCGGGGTACCGATGAGCAGTTCTTC
CDR3: CASSEAPRGTDEQFF
V: TRBV2
D: NA
J: TRBJ2-1
size: few

DNA: TGTGCCAGCAGCCCAAATATCGGCACTGAAGCTTTCTTT
CDR3: CASSPNIGTEAFF
V: TRBV12-3/TRBV12-4
D: NA
J: TRBJ1-1
size: NA

DNA: TGTGCCAGCAGTTTCGGGCGAAAGACCCAGTACTTC
CDR3: CASSFGRKTQYF
V: TRBV6-5
D: NA
J: TRBJ2-5
size: few

DNA: TGTGCCAGCAGCCTGGGGCAGGGACTGAATGAAAAACTGTTTTTT
CDR3: CASSLGQGLNEKLFF
V: TRBV6-1
D: NA
J: TRBJ1-4
size: few

DNA: TGTGCCAGCAGATTTGCTAGCGGGTACGAGCAGTACTTC
CDR3: CASRFASGYEQYF
V: TRBV27
D: TRBD2
J: TRBJ2-7
size: many

DNA: TGTGCCAGTAATATCCTGGGATCCTACGAGCAGTACTTC
CDR3: CASNILGSYEQYF
V: TRBV6-2/TRBV6-3
D: NA
J: TRBJ2-7
size: many

DNA: TGTGCCAGCAGTTACGCGGCGAACACTGAAGCTTTCTTT
CDR3: CASSYAANTEAFF
V: TRBV6-2/TRBV6-3
D: NA
J: TRBJ1-1
size: NA

DNA: TGTGCCAGCAGTTCCATTGTCGGGCCCCACTCTGGGGCCAACGTCCTGACTTTC
CDR3: CASSSIVGPHSGANVLTF
V: TRBV28
D: NA
J: TRBJ2-6
size: NA

DNA: TGTGCCATCAGTGAGCGCGGGGCGCTTACTGAAGCTTTCTTT
CDR3: CAISERGALTEAFF
V: TRBV10-3
D: NA
J: TRBJ1-1
size: many

DNA: TGTGCCAGCAGCCAGGCAGGGACCTATTCACCCCTCCACTTT
CDR3: CASSQAGTYSPLHF
V: TRBV3-1
D: NA
J: TRBJ1-6
size: NA

DNA: TGTGCCAGCAGTTTAGGGGACACGGCCAACGTCCTGACTTTC
CDR3: CASSLGDTANVLTF
V: TRBV28
D: NA
J: TRBJ2-6
size: once

DNA: TGCAGCGTTGTGCTCACAGGGGTACTTCCTTTCTTT
CDR3: CSVVLTGVLPFF
V: TRBV29-1
D: TRBD1
J: TRBJ1-1
size: many

DNA: TGTGCCAGCAAAGACGGGGCTAGCGGGGGGCCTGACATTCAGTACTTC
CDR3: CASKDGASGGPDIQYF
V: TRBV6-5
D: TRBD2
J: TRBJ2-4
size: NA

DNA: TGTGCCAGCAGCCAAGCCGGGGATGGATACGAGCAGTACTTC
CDR3: CASSQAGDGYEQYF
V: TRBV4-2
D: NA
J: TRBJ2-7
size: many

DNA: TGTGCCAGCAGTTTCTCAATGGGACAGGGGACGAACACTGAAGCTTTCTTT
CDR3: CASSFSMGQGTNTEAFF
V: TRBV27
D: TRBD1
J: TRBJ1-1
size: many

DNA: TGTGCCATCAGCGGTGGGGAATACGTTCCCCCAGATACGCAGTATTTT
CDR3: CAISGGEYVPPDTQYF
V: TRBV10-3
D: NA
J: TRBJ2-3
size: few

DNA: TGCAGTGCTCGAAGGGACAATGACGAGCAGTACTTC
CDR3: CSARRDNDEQYF
V: TRBV20-1
D: NA
J: TRBJ2-7
size: many

DNA: TGTGCCAGCACGGACAGGTCGAACACCGGGGAGCTGTTTTTT
CDR3: CASTDRSNTGELFF
V: TRBV7-9
D: TRBD1
J: TRBJ2-2
size: few

DNA: TGCGCCAGCAGCGCATTAGGACTAAGGGGCAGGGGACGAGAGACCCAGTACTTC
CDR3: CASSALGLRGRGRETQYF
V: TRBV4-1
D: NA
J: TRBJ2-5
size: many

DNA: TGTGCCAACACGCCGTACGCGAACACCGGGGAGCTGTTTTTT
CDR3: CANTPYANTGELFF
V: TRBV7-9
D: NA
J: TRBJ2-2
size: many

DNA: TGTGCCAGCAGTTTACATGCGGGGCCCGTGTTCGATAGCAATCAGCCCCAGCATTTT
CDR3: CASSLHAGPVFDSNQPQHF
V: TRBV12-3/TRBV12-4
D: NA
J: TRBJ1-5
size: NA

DNA: TGCGCCAGCAGCTGGCAAGAGACCCAGTACTTC
CDR3: CASSWQETQYF
V: TRBV5-1
D: NA
J: TRBJ2-5
size: many

DNA: TGTGCCAGCAGCCGAGGCTCACTGAACACTGAAGCTTTCTTT
CDR3: CASSRGSLNTEAFF
V: TRBV11-1
D: NA
J: TRBJ1-1
size: few

DNA: TGTGCCATCAGTGAGAGTCTTTACGAGCAGTACTTC
CDR3: CAISESLYEQYF
V: TRBV10-3
D: NA
J: TRBJ2-7
size: many

DNA: TGTGCCAGCAGCTTGACTAGCGGGGTTTTCAATGAGCAGTTCTTC
CDR3: CASSLTSGVFNEQFF
V: TRBV7-8
D: TRBD2
J: TRBJ2-1
size: NA

DNA: TGTGCCAGCAGCGCACCTCCAGGGGAGGTTAATGAAAAACTGTTTTTT
CDR3: CASSAPPGEVNEKLFF
V: TRBV7-2
D: NA
J: TRBJ1-4
size: NA

DNA: TGTGCCAGCAGCCCCCAGGAAGGAGGACCTGAAGCTTTCTTT
CDR3: CASSPQEGGPEAFF
V: TRBV9
D: NA
J: TRBJ1-1
size: NA

DNA: TGTGCCAGCAGTTACAATCCGAGGTTGTCCTATAATTCACCCCTCCACTTT
CDR3: CASSYNPRLSYNSPLHF
V: TRBV6-5
D: NA
J: TRBJ1-6
size: few

DNA: TGTGCCACCAGTGACTCGGGGAGGGGGAGCAATCAGCCCCAGCATTTT
CDR3: CATSDSGRGSNQPQHF
V: TRBV24-1
D: NA
J: TRBJ1-5
size: NA

DNA: TGCAGTGCTAGAGATCTCCGCGGAGGAGAGACCCAGTACTTC
CDR3: CSARDLRGGETQYF
V: TRBV20-1
D: NA
J: TRBJ2-5
size: few

DNA: TGTGCCAGCAGCTTCAGGGTTTCGGGTCCTGAGCAGTTCTTC
CDR3: CASSFRVSGPEQFF
V: TRBV7-2
D: NA
J: TRBJ2-1
size: many

DNA: TGCAGTGCAGACGGAGGGGGGGTCAACCAAGAGACCCAGTACTTC
CDR3: CSADGGGVNQETQYF
V: TRBV20-1
D: NA
J: TRBJ2-5
size: many

DNA: TGTGCCAGCAGCTTGGGAAGACGATCTCGCGATGGCTACACCTTC
CDR3: CASSLGRRSRDGYTF
V: TRBV13
D: NA
J: TRBJ1-2
size: few

DNA: TGTGCCAGCAGTTACTCGAACTGGAAAGAGACCCAGTACTTC
CDR3: CASSYSNWKETQYF
V: TRBV6-6
D: NA
J: TRBJ2-5
size: NA

DNA: TGCGCCAGCAGCGCGGGACAGGGAGGTCATTCACCCCTCCACTTT
CDR3: CASSAGQGGHSPLHF
V: TRBV5-1
D: TRBD1
J: TRBJ1-6
size: many